These 16 T cell receptor beta chains originate from one sample sequenced in a study of T-cell reconstitution after alpha-beta-depleted transplantation in children. Library preparation (for TCRbeta) was performed with unique molecular identifiers. TCRdb analysed the PCR reads with MiXCR anew, one entry per CDR3 protein. The sample lists approximately 1,000,000 distinct CDR3 sequences, about 29% occurring once. Sequenced material: PBMCs, mostly from graft donor cells, taken 360 days after TCRalphabeta/CD19-depleted stem cell transplant. The receptors here all came from a boy under two years old who had a stem cell transplant for SCID, so the T cells may come from the graft donor.

V usage is TRBV28 and J usage is TRBJ2-1; weak D call: TRBD2 (5 bases). Germline assignment: CDR1 MDHEN and CDR2 SYDVKM. V was clipped by 6 bases and J by 10 bases, with 13 bases between them. The CDR3 is 12 amino acids. CDR3 sequence (DNA): TGTGCCAGCAGGGAACTAGTGGGGGAGCAGTTCTTC. Translated: CASRELVGEQFF.

The chain joins TRBV11-1 to TRBJ1-1; 8 nucleotides agree with TRBD1. This CDR3 is built from 16 residues. V lost 3 bases, J lost 5 bases, and 11 bases stayed unmatched. Germline values: CDR1 SGHAT, CDR2 FQDESV (reference sequence). The CDR3 coding sequence is TGTGCCAGCAGCTTCCACGCGGCAGGGGGCTGGACTGAAGCTTTCTTT. Translation gives CASSFHAAGGWTEAFF. The variable domain in full, completed from reference TRBV11-1 and TRBJ1-1, reads EAEVAQSPRYKITEKSQAVAFWCDPISGHATLYWYRQILGQGPELLVQFQDESVVDDSQLPKDRFSAERLKGVDSTLKIQPAELGDSAMYLCASSFHAAGGWTEAFFGQGTRLTVV.

This chain links TRBV5-1 with TRBJ2-7; 8 positions match TRBD1. J lost 3 bases, V lost 2 bases, and 4 bases had no gene match. This CDR3 contains 14 residues. Germline V gives CDR1 SGHRS, CDR2 YFSETQ. The CDR3 DNA reads TGCGCCAGCAGCTTCATTGGACAGGGCTACGAGCAGTACTTC. This sequence encodes CASSFIGQGYEQYF.

This clonotype was counted a few times. This chain joins TRBV10-3 and TRBJ2-7, with TRBD2 as a possible D gene (6 bases). Trimming took 4 bases from V and 7 from J, leaving 14 bases between them. The CDR3 covers 13 residues. Germline V gene data show CDR1 as ENHRY and CDR2 as SYGVKD. CDR3: CAISVGGTGEQYF. CDR3 in DNA: TGTGCCATCAGTGTGGGCGGGACGGGAGAGCAGTACTTC.

In its sample, this clonotype was seen a few times. This chain links TRBV5-1 with TRBJ2-2; D is undetermined. V gave up 4 bases and J gave up 0 bases, with 10 bases separating them. Germline V gene lookup returns CDR1 SGHRS and CDR2 YFSETQ. CDR3 length: 15 amino acids. CDR3 sequence: CASSPTPPNTGELFF. The CDR3 nucleotides read TGCGCCAGCAGCCCGACACCGCCGAACACCGGGGAGCTGTTTTTT. Together with reference TRBV5-1 and TRBJ2-2, the CDR3 gives the full variable domain: KAGVTQTPRYLIKTRGQQVTLSCSPISGHRSVSWYQQTPGQGLQFLFEYFSETQRNKGNFPGRFSGRQFSNSRSEMNVSTLELGDSALYLCASSPTPPNTGELFFGEGSRLTVL.

This clonotype has more than one count but fewer than ten. The chain is built from TRBV28 and TRBJ2-1; a possible D gene is TRBD2 (6 bases). This CDR3 has 14 residues. Trimming pared 10 bases from V and 8 bases from J, leaving 21 bases between. Germline values: CDR1 MDHEN, CDR2 SYDVKM. The CDR3 bases are TGTGCCACTGCGGGGACCCTTAATTTCCATGAGCAGTTCTTC. As protein: CATAGTLNFHEQFF.

This clonotype has a count of ten or more. The chain couples TRBV20-1 to TRBJ2-1, with 7 bases identical to TRBD1. J lost 13 bases, V lost 6 bases, and 6 bases had no gene match. CDR3 length: 10 residues. Germline-derived CDR1 and CDR2 are DFQATT and SNEGSKA (reference sequence). This CDR3 reads CSARGRLQFF. For the CDR3, the DNA is TGCAGTGCGAGGGGGCGGCTACAGTTCTTC.

The chain is built from TRBV29-1 and TRBJ1-1; D is unclear. Looked up from germline, CDR1 is SQVTM and CDR2 is ANQGSEA. This CDR3 contains 14 residues. V was clipped by 3 bases and J by 1 base, with 12 bases between them. The CDR3 here is CSVDRNPRNTEAFF. The CDR3 DNA reads TGCAGCGTTGACCGGAACCCCCGGAACACTGAAGCTTTCTTT.

This clonotype has more than one count but fewer than ten. J is TRBJ1-6 and V is TRBV5-6, with D hard to call. Per the germline V gene, CDR1 is SGHDT and CDR2 is YYEEEE. V lost 4 bases and J lost 6, with 14 bases in between. The CDR3 spans 15 residues. The CDR3 DNA sequence: TGTGCCAGCAGCCTCCTGACGGCCCCTAATTCACCCCTCCACTTT. This translates into CASSLLTAPNSPLHF.

This clonotype was counted between two and nine times. The junction does not match germline at one end; this may be a read error. The rearrangement uses TRBV5-1 and TRBJ2-1; 7 bases align to TRBD1. Germline CDR1 is SGHRS and CDR2 is YFSETQ. CDR3 size: 15 residues. The CDR3 reads CASSLGDRPYNEQFF. In DNA form, the CDR3 reads TGTGCCAGCAGTTTAGGGGACAGACCCTACAATGAGCAGTTCTTC.

The rearrangement uses TRBV6-2 or TRBV6-3 and TRBJ2-1, with 10 bases identical to TRBD2. CDR1 is MNHEY, CDR2 SVGEGT, per germline. There are 14 residues in the CDR3. The V gene end was trimmed by 0 bases and the J gene end by 9 bases; junction bases not matched to a gene: 2. CDR3: CASSYSPSGGEQFF. In nucleotides, the CDR3 is TGTGCCAGCAGTTACTCGCCTAGCGGGGGTGAGCAGTTCTTC.

The V and J genes are TRBV5-6 and TRBJ2-2; 9 bases agree with TRBD1. Germline V CDR1 and CDR2: SGHDT, YYEEEE. The CDR3 runs 15 residues. V was clipped by 5 bases and J by 5 bases; unmatched bases: 7. In DNA, the CDR3 is TGTGCCAGCAGAGTCGACAGGGGGAGGACCGGGGAGCTGTTTTTT. This gives the protein CASRVDRGRTGELFF. The full variable domain, rest sourced from reference TRBV5-6 and TRBJ2-2, is DAGVTQSPTHLIKTRGQQVTLRCSPKSGHDTVSWYQQALGQGPQFIFQYYEEEERQRGNFPDRFSGHQFPNYSSELNVNALLLGDSALYLCASRVDRGRTGELFFGEGSRLTVL.

The CDR3: CASSPRQARPEAFF. The CDR3 DNA sequence: TGTGCCAGCTCACCGCGACAGGCTCGGCCTGAAGCTTTCTTT. The chain combines TRBV18 with TRBJ1-1; tentatively, D is TRBD1 (6 bases). CDR1 is KGHSH, CDR2 LQKENI, per germline. CDR3 length equals 14 residues. The V and J ends lost 3 bases and 6 bases respectively, with 14 bases between them. The full variable domain, in which reference TRBV18 and TRBJ1-1 provide the parts outside the CDR3, is NAGVMQNPRHLVRRRGQEARLRCSPMKGHSHVYWYRQLPEEGLKFMVYLQKENIIDESGMPKERFSAEFPKEGPSILRIQQVVRGDSAAYFCASSPRQARPEAFFGQGTRLTVV.

The table lists this clonotype with a few counts. The CDR3 nucleotides are TGCAGTGCTCGACGGGAAGACCAAGAGACCCAGTACTTC. Its translation is CSARREDQETQYF. The chain recombines TRBV20-1 with TRBJ2-5; D perhaps matches TRBD2 (5 bases). The CDR3 has 13 amino acids. Germline V lookup: CDR1 DFQATT, CDR2 SNEGSKA (reference sequence). V gave up 5 bases and J gave up 0 bases, with 10 bases separating them.

This clonotype came up a few times. The chain is built from TRBV5-1 and TRBJ2-3, with 7 bases identical to TRBD1. CDR3 size: 16 residues. J was trimmed by 2 bases and V by 0 bases; bases with no gene match: 6. Germline-derived CDR1 and CDR2 are SGHRS and YFSETQ. The CDR3 DNA is TGCGCCAGCAGCTTGGCCGTTGGGACAGTCACAGATACGCAGTATTTT. It codes for CASSLAVGTVTDTQYF.

The CDR3 region has the DNA TGCAGTGCTAGGGCGGGGCAGGCCTCTCGTGGCTACACCTTC. Amino acid sequence: CSARAGQASRGYTF. V and J are TRBV20-1 and TRBJ1-2; the D gene is possibly TRBD1 (5 bases). The CDR3 consists of 14 residues. V was clipped by 3 bases and J by 7 bases, with 18 bases between them. Germline V gene sequence: CDR1 DFQATT, CDR2 SNEGSKA (reference sequence).